This TCR beta chain stems from a study of T cell responses to AZD1222 COVID-19 vaccine. Note on this clone: Its antigen is as yet unknown.

General study points: Nearly half of spike-specific TCRs reportedly target unmutated variant regions. White British people made up most donors, females outnumbered males, and clonal diversity was possibly underestimated.

V dropped 3 bases and J dropped 5; count of bases not matched to a gene: 15. Germline values: CDR1 MNHEY, CDR2 SMNVEV (reference sequence). This CDR3 is 18 amino acids long. Profiled with immunoSEQ multiplex PCR; TCRdb holds only in-frame clones, not every one. The sample consists of about 150,000 clones, less than 95% of them appearing once. Sequences were derived from peripheral blood, sampled on day 0 of AZD1222 vaccination. The sequence came from an adult in good health. V gene TRBV27 combines with J gene TRBJ2-5; TRBD2 aligns across 10 bases. The CDR3 protein is CASSFRLAGVPKFETQYF. The CDR3, as DNA: TGTGCCAGCAGTTTTCGCCTAGCGGGAGTCCCCAAGTTCGAGACCCAGTACTTC.